This TCR beta chain comes out of a study of T cell clones after liver transplantation. Overall study context: In this trial, immunosuppression withdrawal was attempted within 2 years of liver transplant. TCRbeta sequencing after a pre-transplant mixed lymphocyte reaction identified graft-donor-reactive clones, later tracked in post-transplant blood. The study's findings and limits: Small, mixed patient groups and varying post-transplant times limit these conclusions. Rather than being deleted, graft donor-reactive T cells may have moved into the graft.

This table comes from immunoSEQ multiplex PCR, and its TCRdb copy is limited to in-frame clones, with some not included. The data hold fewer than 65,000 clones, with roughly three quarters observed a single time. As regards this clone: Antigen unknown.

Trimming left V 6 bases short and J 5 bases short, with 14 bases between. This CDR3 is built from 14 residues. Per germline, CDR1 SGHTA and CDR2 FQGTGA. The chain has TRBV7-3 and TRBJ2-1, with a tentative D call TRBD2 (6 bases). This receptor was taken from a human patient who received a liver transplant. Some T cells here may be from the graft donor. The sequencing used CD4+ T cells from blood, collected at the 22-month timepoint. The CDR3 here is CASSLTSLDNEQFF. The CDR3, as DNA: TGTGCCAGCAGTCTAACTAGCCTCGACAATGAGCAGTTCTTC.